The rows below give T cell receptor beta chains drawn from one sample of a study of blood T cell repertoires in COVID-19. Assay used: immunoSEQ multiplex PCR; TCRdb lists only in-frame clones, some missing. The sample records about 36,000 clones, approximately 86% being singletons. Sequenced sample: peripheral blood. These TCRs come from a human donor in a cohort sampled during active COVID-19. Each CDR3 is given with its conserved first and last residue. A D gene is named only where the DNA matches it firmly. Size is omitted from some rows. Given values are once, few, many or a class for expanded clones.

CDR3 DNA: TGTGCCAGCAGCTTACTAACTAGCGGGAGGTCGACAGATACGCAGTATTTT
CDR3 protein: CASSLLTSGRSTDTQYF
V gene: TRBV5-8
D gene: TRBD2
J gene: TRBJ2-3
clone size: -

CDR3 DNA: TGCGCCAGCAGCATAAGACAGGGTGGGCTGAGCACTGAAGCTTTCTTT
CDR3 protein: CASSIRQGGLSTEAFF
V gene: TRBV5-1
D gene: TRBD1
J gene: TRBJ1-1
clone size: -

CDR3 DNA: TGTGCCAGCAGCTTAGAATTGGGACAGGGTTATGGCTACACCTTC
CDR3 protein: CASSLELGQGYGYTF
V gene: TRBV7-2
D gene: TRBD1
J gene: TRBJ1-2
clone size: -

CDR3 DNA: TGTGCCAGCAGTTATGAGCCAGGGCTTGGCTACACCTTC
CDR3 protein: CASSYEPGLGYTF
V gene: TRBV6-5
D gene: -
J gene: TRBJ1-2
clone size: few

CDR3 DNA: TGTGCCAGCAGTCGGGGACTAGCGGGGGTTGGAGGGGAGACCCAGTACTTC
CDR3 protein: CASSRGLAGVGGETQYF
V gene: TRBV6-6
D gene: TRBD2
J gene: TRBJ2-5
clone size: once

CDR3 DNA: TGTGCCAGCAGCCAAGTCGCCGGGACAGGGGACAATTCACCCCTCCACTTT
CDR3 protein: CASSQVAGTGDNSPLHF
V gene: TRBV3-1/TRBV3-2
D gene: TRBD1
J gene: TRBJ1-6
clone size: -

CDR3 DNA: TGCGCCAGCAGCTTAAAACAGGGAAACACTGAAGCTTTCTTT
CDR3 protein: CASSLKQGNTEAFF
V gene: TRBV5-1
D gene: -
J gene: TRBJ1-1
clone size: -

CDR3 DNA: TGCGCCAGCAGCCAAGATCCGGCAGGGGGAGGCTACGAGCAGTACTTC
CDR3 protein: CASSQDPAGGGYEQYF
V gene: TRBV4-3
D gene: -
J gene: TRBJ2-7
clone size: -

CDR3 DNA: TGTGTTGGGACAGGGCAAACTAATGAAAAACTGTTTTTT
CDR3 protein: CVGTGQTNEKLFF
V gene: TRBV2
D gene: TRBD1
J gene: TRBJ1-4
clone size: -

CDR3 DNA: TGTGCCAGCAGCTTAGATAGGACAGGAGAAGCTTTCTTT
CDR3 protein: CASSLDRTGEAFF
V gene: TRBV7-9
D gene: TRBD1
J gene: TRBJ1-1
clone size: -

CDR3 DNA: TGTGCCTGGACATTGGGGACTAGCGGCTACAATGAGCAGTTCTTC
CDR3 protein: CAWTLGTSGYNEQFF
V gene: TRBV30
D gene: TRBD2
J gene: TRBJ2-1
clone size: -

CDR3 DNA: TGTGCCAGCAGTCTGTACAGGGAAAAGGGCTACACCTTC
CDR3 protein: CASSLYREKGYTF
V gene: TRBV12-3/TRBV12-4
D gene: -
J gene: TRBJ1-2
clone size: -

CDR3 DNA: TGTGCCAGCAGTTATGAGGGGGGGAATGAAGCTTTCTTT
CDR3 protein: CASSYEGGNEAFF
V gene: TRBV6-6
D gene: -
J gene: TRBJ1-1
clone size: -

CDR3 DNA: TGTGCCTGGAGTGTACGACGGGTAGAGTCCACAGATACGCAGTATTTT
CDR3 protein: CAWSVRRVESTDTQYF
V gene: TRBV30
D gene: -
J gene: TRBJ2-3
clone size: -

CDR3 DNA: TGTGCCAGCAGCGACAGTGAGGGGGCTGGTGAGACCCAGTACTTC
CDR3 protein: CASSDSEGAGETQYF
V gene: TRBV7-9
D gene: TRBD1
J gene: TRBJ2-5
clone size: once

CDR3 DNA: TGTGCCAGCAGCCCCGGACAGGGAAGCACCGGGGAGCTGTTTTTT
CDR3 protein: CASSPGQGSTGELFF
V gene: TRBV4-2
D gene: TRBD1
J gene: TRBJ2-2
clone size: -

CDR3 DNA: TGTGCCAGCAGCGTTGGACTTTCCCCGCGCGTGGACACAGATACGCAGTATTTT
CDR3 protein: CASSVGLSPRVDTDTQYF
V gene: TRBV7-9
D gene: -
J gene: TRBJ2-3
clone size: -

CDR3 DNA: TGTGCCAGCAGAACCAGCGGGGGGGTTCGCGCCTACAATGAGCAGTTCTTC
CDR3 protein: CASRTSGGVRAYNEQFF
V gene: TRBV21-1
D gene: -
J gene: TRBJ2-1
clone size: -

CDR3 DNA: TGTGCCAGCAGCGCAGGGACAGTACGGTCACCCCTCCACTTT
CDR3 protein: CASSAGTVRSPLHF
V gene: TRBV9
D gene: TRBD1
J gene: TRBJ1-6
clone size: -

CDR3 DNA: TGTGCCAGCAGAATAGACAGAGGAGACACTGAAGCTTTCTTT
CDR3 protein: CASRIDRGDTEAFF
V gene: TRBV5-6
D gene: -
J gene: TRBJ1-1
clone size: -

CDR3 DNA: TGTGCCAGCAGCTTGGGGTGGTCAGCGGGGAACGAGCAGTACTTC
CDR3 protein: CASSLGWSAGNEQYF
V gene: TRBV5-8
D gene: TRBD2
J gene: TRBJ2-7
clone size: -

CDR3 DNA: TGTGCCAGCAGCTTTAGCGGGGGGGTTTCAGAGACCCAGTACTTC
CDR3 protein: CASSFSGGVSETQYF
V gene: TRBV11-2
D gene: TRBD2
J gene: TRBJ2-5
clone size: -

CDR3 DNA: TGTGCCAGCAGCCTCAGGGCCGGGAGGTATCAAGAGACCCAGTACTTC
CDR3 protein: CASSLRAGRYQETQYF
V gene: TRBV3-1/TRBV3-2
D gene: TRBD2
J gene: TRBJ2-5
clone size: few

CDR3 DNA: TGTGCCAGCAGTTACTCGATCGTACCCTATAGCAATCAGCCCCAGCATTTT
CDR3 protein: CASSYSIVPYSNQPQHF
V gene: TRBV6-2/TRBV6-3
D gene: -
J gene: TRBJ1-5
clone size: -

CDR3 DNA: TGCAGCGTTCGAGTCTCGAACACCGGGGAGCTGTTTTTT
CDR3 protein: CSVRVSNTGELFF
V gene: TRBV29-1
D gene: -
J gene: TRBJ2-2
clone size: -

CDR3 DNA: TGTGCCAGCAGCCAGACTAGCGGGGGCAATGAGCAGTTCTTC
CDR3 protein: CASSQTSGGNEQFF
V gene: TRBV7-3
D gene: TRBD2
J gene: TRBJ2-1
clone size: -

CDR3 DNA: TGTGCCAGCAGCTCAGGCAATCAGCCCCAGCATTTT
CDR3 protein: CASSSGNQPQHF
V gene: TRBV6-5
D gene: -
J gene: TRBJ1-5
clone size: once

CDR3 DNA: TGTGCCAGCAGCAAAAACGACAGGGGACAAGAGACCCAGTACTTC
CDR3 protein: CASSKNDRGQETQYF
V gene: TRBV21-1
D gene: -
J gene: TRBJ2-5
clone size: -

CDR3 DNA: TGTGCCAGCAGCGTATCTAGCGGGGGGGCCTATGAGCAGTTCTTC
CDR3 protein: CASSVSSGGAYEQFF
V gene: TRBV9
D gene: TRBD2
J gene: TRBJ2-1
clone size: -

CDR3 DNA: TGCGCCAGCAGCCAGACGACAGTTTACACTGAAGCTTTCTTT
CDR3 protein: CASSQTTVYTEAFF
V gene: TRBV4-3
D gene: -
J gene: TRBJ1-1
clone size: -

CDR3 DNA: TGTGCTAGCAGCTCGGCGGGACGGACTAGCACAGATACGCAGTATTTT
CDR3 protein: CASSSAGRTSTDTQYF
V gene: TRBV7-7
D gene: -
J gene: TRBJ2-3
clone size: -